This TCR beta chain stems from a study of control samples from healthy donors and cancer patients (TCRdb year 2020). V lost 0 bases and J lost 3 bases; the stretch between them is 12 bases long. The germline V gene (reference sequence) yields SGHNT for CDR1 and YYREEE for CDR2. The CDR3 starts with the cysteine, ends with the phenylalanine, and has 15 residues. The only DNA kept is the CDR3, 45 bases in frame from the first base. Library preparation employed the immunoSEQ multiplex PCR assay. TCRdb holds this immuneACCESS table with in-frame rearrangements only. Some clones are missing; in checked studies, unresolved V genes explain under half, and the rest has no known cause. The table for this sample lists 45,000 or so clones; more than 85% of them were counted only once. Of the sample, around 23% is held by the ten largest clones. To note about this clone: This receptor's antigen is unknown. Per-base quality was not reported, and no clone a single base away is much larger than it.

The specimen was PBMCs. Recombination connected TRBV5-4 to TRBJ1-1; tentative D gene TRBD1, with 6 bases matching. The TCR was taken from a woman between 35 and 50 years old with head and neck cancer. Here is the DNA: TGTGCCAGCAGCTTGGGCGGGGGGCTAGACACTGAAGCTTTCTTT. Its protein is CASSLGGGLDTEAFF.